Each of the 2 T cell receptor beta chains below was sequenced from the same sample in a study of T-cell memory formation after mild COVID-19. TCRdb processed the 5' RACE reads anew with MiXCR; each CDR3 protein has one entry. The sample contains roughly 200,000 distinct CDR3 sequences, more than 15% of which appear only once. Source material: PBMCs or a T cell subset sorted from them (not recorded which). The receptors stem from an adult woman who had mild COVID-19 (a few samples of this study predate the infection). Cell type and time point are not known.

V usage is TRBV4-2 and J usage is TRBJ2-1; D unclear. This CDR3 contains 15 residues. V was pared by 0 bases and J by 3 bases, with 9 bases between. CDR1 LGHNA and CDR2 YNFKEQ come from the germline V gene. As DNA, the CDR3 is TGTGCCAGCAGCCAAGAGGGGTCGGTCTACAATGAGCAGTTCTTC. It codes for CASSQEGSVYNEQFF.

The chain carries TRBV7-2 and TRBJ1-5; D gene unclear. Trimming removed 2 bases at V and 6 bases at J, with 20 bases between. Germline CDR1 is SGHTA and CDR2 is FQGNSA. The CDR3 runs to 17 residues. CDR3 loop: CASSLSPQKGHSQPQHF. CDR3 DNA sequence: TGTGCCAGCAGCTTATCGCCTCAGAAGGGCCATAGTCAGCCCCAGCATTTT.